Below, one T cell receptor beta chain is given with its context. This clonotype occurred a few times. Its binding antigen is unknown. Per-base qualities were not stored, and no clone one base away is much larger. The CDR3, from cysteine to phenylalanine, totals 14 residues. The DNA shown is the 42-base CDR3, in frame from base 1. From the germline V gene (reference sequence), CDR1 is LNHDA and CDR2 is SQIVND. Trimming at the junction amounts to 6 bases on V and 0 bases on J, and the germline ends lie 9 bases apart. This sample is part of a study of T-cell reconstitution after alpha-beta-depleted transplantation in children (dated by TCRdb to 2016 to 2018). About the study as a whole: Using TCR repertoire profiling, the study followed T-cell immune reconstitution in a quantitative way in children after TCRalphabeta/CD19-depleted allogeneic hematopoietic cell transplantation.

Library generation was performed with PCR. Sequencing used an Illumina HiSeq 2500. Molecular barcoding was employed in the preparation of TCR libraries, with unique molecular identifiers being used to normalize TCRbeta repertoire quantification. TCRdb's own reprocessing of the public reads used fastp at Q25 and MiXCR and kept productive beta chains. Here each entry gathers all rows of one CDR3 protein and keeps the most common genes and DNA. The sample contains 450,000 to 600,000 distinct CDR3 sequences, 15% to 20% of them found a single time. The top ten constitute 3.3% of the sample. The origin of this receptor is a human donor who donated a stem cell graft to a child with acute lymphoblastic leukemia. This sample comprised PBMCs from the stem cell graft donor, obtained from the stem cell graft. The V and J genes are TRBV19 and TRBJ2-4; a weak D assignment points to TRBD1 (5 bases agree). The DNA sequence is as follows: TGTGCCAGTAGCGAGACAGTAGCCAAAAACATTCAGTACTTC. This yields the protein CASSETVAKNIQYF.